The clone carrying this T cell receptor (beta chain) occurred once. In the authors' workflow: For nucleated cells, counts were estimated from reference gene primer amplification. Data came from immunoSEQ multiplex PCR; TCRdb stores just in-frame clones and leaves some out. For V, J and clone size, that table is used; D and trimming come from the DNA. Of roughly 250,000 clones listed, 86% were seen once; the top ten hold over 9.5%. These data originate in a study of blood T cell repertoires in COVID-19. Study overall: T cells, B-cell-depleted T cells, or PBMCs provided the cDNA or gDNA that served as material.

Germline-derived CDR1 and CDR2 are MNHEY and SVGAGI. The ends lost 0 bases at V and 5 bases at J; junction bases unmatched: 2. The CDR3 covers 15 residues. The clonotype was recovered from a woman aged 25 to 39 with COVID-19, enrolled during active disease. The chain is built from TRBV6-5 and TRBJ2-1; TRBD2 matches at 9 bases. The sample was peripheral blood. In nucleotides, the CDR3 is TGTGCCAGCAGTTACTCGGCTAGCGGGGACAATGAGCAGTTCTTC. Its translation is CASSYSASGDNEQFF.